Listed below are T cell receptor beta chains from one sample, sequenced in a study of long-term antiretroviral therapy in people with HIV. Measured with immunoSEQ multiplex PCR; TCRdb has only the in-frame clones, and not every one. The sample lists tens of thousands of clones; 90% to 95% were seen once. The sequencing used unsorted PBMCs, collected 6 to 6.5 years after starting antiretroviral therapy. The receptors originated from a man in his thirties or forties with HIV. The CDR3 runs from the conserved cysteine through the conserved F or W. The D gene is left open where the match is weak. For some rows the clone size is stated as once, few or many, or as a class when expanded; others skip it.

.,TRBV13,TRBJ1-2,TRBD1,CASSSDREVYGYTF,TGTGCCAGCAGCTCCGACAGGGAGGTCTATGGCTACACCTTC
.,TRBV5-1,TRBJ1-6,.,CASSLGDLTYNSPLHF,TGCGCCAGCAGCCTAGGGGATCTAACGTATAATTCACCCCTCCACTTT
.,TRBV2,TRBJ1-5,.,CASSEGGGTYSNQPQHF,TGTGCCAGCAGTGAAGGGGGGGGGACCTATAGCAATCAGCCCCAGCATTTT
.,TRBV5-4,TRBJ2-1,.,CASSLGQGSYNEQFF,TGTGCCAGCAGCTTGGGCCAGGGATCCTACAATGAGCAGTTCTTC
.,TRBV19,TRBJ1-6,TRBD1,CASRRGTEVSPLHF,TGTGCCAGTAGAAGGGGGACAGAGGTTTCACCCCTCCACTTT
.,TRBV5-1,TRBJ2-2,TRBD2,CASSFGHGRTGELFF,TGCGCCAGCAGCTTCGGGCACGGGAGGACCGGGGAGCTGTTTTTT
.,TRBV29-1,TRBJ2-1,TRBD2,CSVEAFTGLAGVNEQFF,TGCAGCGTTGAGGCCTTTACGGGACTAGCGGGAGTCAATGAGCAGTTCTTC
.,TRBV4-1,TRBJ2-7,TRBD1,CASSQVGTGGDEQYF,TGCGCCAGCAGCCAGGTGGGGACAGGGGGCGACGAGCAGTACTTC
once,TRBV2,TRBJ1-6,TRBD1,CASTDTGGANSPLHF,TGTGCCAGCACCGATACAGGGGGCGCGAATTCACCCCTCCACTTT
.,TRBV29-1,TRBJ2-1,TRBD2,CSVASGIGNEQFF,TGCAGCGTTGCTAGCGGGATTGGCAATGAGCAGTTCTTC
.,TRBV11-2,TRBJ2-7,TRBD2,CASSLPAGLATYEQYF,TGTGCCAGCAGCTTACCCGCGGGACTAGCTACCTACGAGCAGTACTTC
once,TRBV9,TRBJ2-3,TRBD2,CASSVEAGGPDTQYF,TGTGCCAGCAGCGTAGAGGCGGGGGGGCCAGATACGCAGTATTTT
once,TRBV7-9,TRBJ1-2,.,CASSLQGLIGYTF,TGTGCCAGCAGCTTACAGGGGCTTATTGGCTACACCTTC
.,TRBV29-1,TRBJ2-5,.,CSVDKGARETQYF,TGCAGCGTTGATAAGGGCGCAAGGGAGACCCAGTACTTC
.,TRBV7-9,TRBJ2-5,.,CASSLASLASPAQETQYF,TGTGCCAGCAGCTTAGCGTCGTTGGCCTCCCCTGCTCAAGAGACCCAGTACTTC
once,TRBV7-2,TRBJ1-4,TRBD1,CASSSGWDRGEKLFF,TGTGCCAGCAGCTCAGGCTGGGACAGGGGAGAAAAACTGTTTTTT
.,TRBV11-2,TRBJ2-4,.,CASSFTRLAIAKNIQYF,TGTGCCAGCAGCTTTACCCGACTGGCGATAGCCAAAAACATTCAGTACTTC
.,TRBV4-2,TRBJ2-3,TRBD2,CASSQGVSGATDTQYF,TGTGCCAGCAGCCAAGGGGTTAGCGGGGCCACAGATACGCAGTATTTT
.,TRBV12-5,TRBJ2-1,.,CASGPRGGPGDEQFF,TGTGCTAGTGGTCCCCGAGGGGGGCCCGGCGATGAGCAGTTCTTC
.,TRBV6-5,TRBJ2-1,.,CASSEVHGNEQFF,TGTGCCAGCAGTGAAGTACATGGAAATGAGCAGTTCTTC
.,TRBV30,TRBJ1-4,.,CAWSLWGRQSNEKLFF,TGTGCCTGGAGTCTTTGGGGGCGACAGAGTAATGAAAAACTGTTTTTT
.,TRBV6-1,TRBJ1-6,.,CASSLDYNSPLHF,TGTGCCAGCAGTCTTGATTATAATTCACCCCTCCACTTT
once,TRBV29-1,TRBJ2-7,.,CSVISQGLRSSYEQYF,TGCAGCGTGATAAGCCAGGGACTTCGGTCCTCCTACGAGCAGTACTTC
.,TRBV21-1,TRBJ1-1,.,CASSKEPGTENTEAFF,TGTGCCAGCAGCAAAGAGCCGGGGACGGAGAACACTGAAGCTTTCTTT
.,TRBV5-5,TRBJ2-5,.,CASSLPGPSGGRTQYF,TGTGCCAGCAGCTTGCCCGGGCCGTCAGGAGGGCGGACCCAGTACTTC
once,TRBV18,TRBJ1-2,TRBD1,CASSPQQGAEYGYTF,TGTGCCAGCTCACCACAGCAGGGGGCGGAATATGGCTACACCTTC
.,TRBV2,TRBJ2-7,.,CASSETLLEQYF,TGTGCCAGCAGTGAGACCCTATTGGAGCAGTACTTC
.,TRBV4-1,TRBJ2-2,.,CASSRPNGELFF,TGCGCCAGCAGCCGCCCGAACGGGGAGCTGTTTTTT
.,TRBV4-3,TRBJ2-2,TRBD2,CASSPGTSGRIGELFF,TGCGCCAGCAGCCCCGGGACTAGCGGGAGAATCGGGGAGCTGTTTTTT
.,TRBV5-1,TRBJ1-2,.,CASSDGANYGYTF,TGCGCCAGCAGCGACGGGGCTAACTATGGCTACACCTTC
.,TRBV28,TRBJ1-4,.,CASNLRGDEKLFF,TGTGCCAGCAACTTACGGGGGGATGAAAAACTGTTTTTT
once,TRBV28,TRBJ1-2,.,CASNTAASAYGYTF,TGTGCCAGCAATACGGCAGCCAGCGCGTATGGCTACACCTTC
.,TRBV6-1,TRBJ1-2,.,CASSVRRGESGYTF,TGTGCCAGCAGTGTTCGTCGCGGGGAAAGCGGCTACACCTTC
.,TRBV18,TRBJ1-5,.,CASSQSPNQPQHF,TGTGCCAGCTCACAATCCCCTAATCAGCCCCAGCATTTT
.,TRBV6-4,TRBJ2-5,.,CASSEMAGETQYF,TGTGCCAGCAGTGAGATGGCCGGGGAGACCCAGTACTTC
.,TRBV6-1,TRBJ2-1,.,CASSEQFF,TGTGCCAGCAGTGAGCAGTTCTTC
.,TRBV5-1,TRBJ2-7,.,CASSLDRNRYEQYF,TGCGCCAGCAGCTTGGACAGGAACCGCTACGAGCAGTACTTC
.,TRBV30,TRBJ1-2,TRBD1,CAWEDRGRGYGYTF,TGTGCCTGGGAGGACAGGGGGCGAGGCTATGGCTACACCTTC
.,TRBV5-1,TRBJ2-5,.,CASSAGGLGETQYF,TGCGCCAGCAGCGCCGGCGGCCTGGGCGAGACCCAGTACTTC
.,TRBV7-9,TRBJ2-3,TRBD2,CASSLAPGGLDTQYF,TGTGCCAGCAGCTTAGCCCCGGGGGGACTAGATACGCAGTATTTT
.,TRBV29-1,TRBJ2-1,.,CSVVVVVGNEQFF,TGCAGCGTAGTGGTAGTAGTTGGGAATGAGCAGTTCTTC
.,TRBV19,TRBJ2-1,TRBD2,CASSFIAGGRNEQFF,TGTGCCAGTAGTTTTATAGCGGGAGGGCGAAATGAGCAGTTCTTC